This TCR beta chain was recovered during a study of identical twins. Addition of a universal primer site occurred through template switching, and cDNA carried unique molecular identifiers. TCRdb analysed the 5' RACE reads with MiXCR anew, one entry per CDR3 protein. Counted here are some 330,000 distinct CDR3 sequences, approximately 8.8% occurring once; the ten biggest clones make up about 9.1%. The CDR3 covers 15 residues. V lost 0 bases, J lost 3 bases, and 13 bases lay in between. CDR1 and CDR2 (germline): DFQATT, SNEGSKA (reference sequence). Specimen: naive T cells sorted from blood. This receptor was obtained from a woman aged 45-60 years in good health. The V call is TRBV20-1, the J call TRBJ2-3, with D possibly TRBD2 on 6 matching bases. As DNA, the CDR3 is TGCAGTGCTAGAGATGGACTAACTCAGACAGATACGCAGTATTTT. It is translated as CSARDGLTQTDTQYF.